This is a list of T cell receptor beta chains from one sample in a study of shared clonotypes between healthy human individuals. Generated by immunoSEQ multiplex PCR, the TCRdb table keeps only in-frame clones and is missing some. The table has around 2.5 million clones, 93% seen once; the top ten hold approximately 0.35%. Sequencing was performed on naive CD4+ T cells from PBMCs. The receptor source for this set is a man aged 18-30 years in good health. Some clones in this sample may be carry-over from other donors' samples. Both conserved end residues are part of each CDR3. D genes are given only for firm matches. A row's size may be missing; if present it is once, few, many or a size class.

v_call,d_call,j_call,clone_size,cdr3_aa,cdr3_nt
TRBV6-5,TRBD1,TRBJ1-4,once,CASKRGGQAAEKLFF,TGTGCCAGCAAAAGAGGGGGACAGGCGGCTGAAAAACTGTTTTTT
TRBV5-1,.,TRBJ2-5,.,CASSLGQGRGQETQYF,TGCGCCAGCAGCTTGGGGCAGGGAAGAGGACAAGAGACCCAGTACTTC
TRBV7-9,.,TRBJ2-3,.,CASSPGNGGDTQYF,TGTGCCAGCAGTCCAGGCAACGGGGGTGATACGCAGTATTTT
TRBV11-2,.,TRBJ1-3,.,CASSLDLRGEHSGNTIYF,TGTGCCAGCAGCTTAGATTTAAGGGGCGAACACTCTGGAAACACCATATATTTT
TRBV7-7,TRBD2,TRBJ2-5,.,CASSHPTSGGLETQYF,TGTGCCAGCAGCCACCCGACTAGCGGGGGGCTTGAGACCCAGTACTTC
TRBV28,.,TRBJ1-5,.,CASRGWGSGNQPQHF,TGTGCCAGCAGGGGGTGGGGTAGCGGGAATCAGCCCCAGCATTTT
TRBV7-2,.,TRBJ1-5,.,CASSARSGAEANQPQHF,TGTGCCAGCAGCGCTCGCTCCGGGGCGGAAGCCAATCAGCCCCAGCATTTT
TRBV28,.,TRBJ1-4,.,CASSLKGIGEKLFF,TGTGCCAGCAGTTTGAAGGGGATAGGTGAAAAACTGTTTTTT
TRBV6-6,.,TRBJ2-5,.,CASSLLAWETQYF,TGTGCCAGCAGCCTACTAGCTTGGGAGACCCAGTACTTC
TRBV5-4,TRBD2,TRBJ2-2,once,CASSLGLAGMAGELFF,TGTGCCAGCAGCTTGGGACTAGCGGGGATGGCCGGGGAGCTGTTTTTT
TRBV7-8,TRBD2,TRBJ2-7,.,CASSLGGLAGVYEQYF,TGTGCCAGCAGCTTAGGGGGACTAGCGGGAGTTTACGAGCAGTACTTC
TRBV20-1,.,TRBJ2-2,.,CSARLTGELFF,TGCAGTGCTAGACTCACCGGGGAGCTGTTTTTT
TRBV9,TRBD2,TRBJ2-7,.,CASTKGGSGNYEQYF,TGTGCCAGCACAAAAGGGGGTAGCGGGAACTACGAGCAGTACTTC
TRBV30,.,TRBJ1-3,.,CAWSSGMTIYF,TGTGCCTGGAGTTCAGGGATGACCATATATTTT
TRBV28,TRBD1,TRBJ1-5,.,CASSWGQGVNQPQHF,TGTGCCAGCAGTTGGGGGCAGGGGGTCAATCAGCCCCAGCATTTT
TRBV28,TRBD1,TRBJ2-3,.,CASSWTGEDTQYF,TGTGCCAGCAGTTGGACAGGAGAAGATACGCAGTATTTT
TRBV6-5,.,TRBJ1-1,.,CASSYGPGTVGTEAFF,TGTGCCAGCAGTTACGGGCCAGGGACTGTCGGCACTGAAGCTTTCTTT
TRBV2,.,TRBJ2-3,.,CASSEGYAASDTQYF,TGTGCCAGCAGCGAGGGGTACGCAGCATCAGATACGCAGTATTTT
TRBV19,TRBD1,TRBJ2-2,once,CASSRTGGNTGELFF,TGTGCCAGTAGTCGGACAGGGGGCAACACCGGGGAGCTGTTTTTT
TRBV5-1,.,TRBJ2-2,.,CASSWGPLANTGELFF,TGCGCCAGCAGCTGGGGGCCACTAGCTAACACCGGGGAGCTGTTTTTT
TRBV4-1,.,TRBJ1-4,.,CASSHLAGRREKLFF,TGCGCCAGCAGCCACCTGGCGGGGAGACGGGAAAAACTGTTTTTT
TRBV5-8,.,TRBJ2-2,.,CASSPLGPVVSGELFF,TGTGCCAGCAGCCCCCTTGGACCGGTCGTGTCCGGGGAGCTGTTTTTT
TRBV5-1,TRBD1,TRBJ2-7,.,CASSFRGQAEERGYEQYF,TGCGCCAGCAGCTTCCGGGGACAGGCGGAAGAAAGGGGCTACGAGCAGTACTTC
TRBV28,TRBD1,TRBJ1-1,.,CASSTPGQEAFF,TGTGCCAGCAGTACACCGGGACAGGAGGCTTTCTTT
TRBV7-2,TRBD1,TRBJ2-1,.,CASNRDRAYNEQFF,TGTGCCAGCAACCGGGACAGGGCCTACAATGAGCAGTTCTTC
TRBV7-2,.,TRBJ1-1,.,CASSFTVNTEAFF,TGTGCCAGCAGCTTTACGGTGAACACTGAAGCTTTCTTT
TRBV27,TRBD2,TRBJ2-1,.,CASSLAGVDEQFF,TGTGCCAGCAGTTTAGCGGGAGTCGATGAGCAGTTCTTC
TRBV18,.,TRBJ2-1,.,CASSPSTYNEQFF,TGTGCCAGCTCACCATCCACCTACAATGAGCAGTTCTTC
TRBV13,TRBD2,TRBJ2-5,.,CASSTLAGGEETQYF,TGTGCCAGCAGCACCCTAGCGGGAGGAGAAGAGACCCAGTACTTC
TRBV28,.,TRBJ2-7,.,CASSLGSGMRYEQYF,TGTGCCAGCAGTTTAGGGTCAGGGATGCGGTACGAGCAGTACTTC
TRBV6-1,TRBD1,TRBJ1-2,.,CATLRGLTDYGYTF,TGTGCCACACTCAGGGGGCTGACGGACTATGGCTACACCTTC
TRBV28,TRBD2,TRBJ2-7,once,CAIRPSGTRGEQYF,TGTGCCATTAGGCCCTCCGGGACTAGGGGCGAGCAGTACTTC
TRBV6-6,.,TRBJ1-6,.,CASKQGRGGSPLHF,TGTGCCAGCAAACAGGGACGCGGGGGATCACCCCTCCACTTT
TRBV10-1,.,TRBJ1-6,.,CASSESKQPYSPLHF,TGCGCCAGCAGTGAGTCAAAACAGCCTTATTCACCCCTCCACTTT
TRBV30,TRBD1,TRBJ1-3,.,CAWSGGQGRAGNTIYF,TGTGCCTGGAGTGGGGGACAGGGAAGAGCTGGAAACACCATATATTTT
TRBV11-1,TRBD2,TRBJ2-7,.,CASSSPSGYEQYF,TGTGCCAGCAGCTCCCCTAGCGGCTACGAGCAGTACTTC
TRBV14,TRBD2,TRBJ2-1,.,CASRPTGTSGYNEQFF,TGTGCCAGCAGACCGACCGGGACTAGCGGTTACAATGAGCAGTTCTTC
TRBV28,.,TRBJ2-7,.,CASSTATEQYF,TGTGCCAGCAGTACCGCAACCGAGCAGTACTTC
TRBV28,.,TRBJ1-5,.,CASSPDSSNQPQHF,TGTGCCAGCAGCCCGGACAGTTCCAATCAGCCCCAGCATTTT
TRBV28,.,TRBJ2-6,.,CASSIVDPTQSRANVLTF,TGTGCCAGCAGTATTGTAGATCCTACACAAAGTCGGGCCAACGTCCTGACTTTC